Listed here are 19 T cell receptor beta chains from one sample, sequenced in a study of response to subunit inactivated influenza vaccine. TCRdb passed the RT-PCR reads through MiXCR, listing each CDR3 protein once. The data hold about 570,000 distinct CDR3 sequences, with about 10% observed a single time. These data were also reused for a study on T cells expressing NK-cell markers. Per that paper: The authors made TCR beta cDNA libraries by 5'RACE template switching. This switching added a universal primer site and UMIs.

The input for sequencing was PBMCs from blood, taken on the day of vaccination. Receptor source: a man in his forties or fifties who received an inactivated influenza vaccine.

In this sample, this clonotype turned up many times. V and J are TRBV12-3 or TRBV12-4 and TRBJ2-5; D may be TRBD1 (6 bases). This CDR3 is built from 12 residues. V lost 8 bases and J lost 3, with 10 bases in between. The CDR3 region has the DNA TGTGCCAGCGGCGGACAGAAAGAGACCCAGTACTTC. This gives the protein CASGGQKETQYF.

This clonotype was detected only a few times. The chain couples TRBV29-1 to TRBJ2-1; TRBD1 is a possible D gene (5 bases). Germline CDR1 reads SQVTM; CDR2 reads ANQGSEA. Between the trimmed V and J ends, which lost 8 bases and 0 bases, there was a span of 20 bases. This CDR3 is built from 16 residues. The CDR3 spells CSTAKGVGGSYNEQFF. The CDR3 bases are TGCAGCACAGCAAAAGGGGTTGGTGGCTCCTACAATGAGCAGTTCTTC.

This clonotype showed up many times. This chain joins TRBV10-3 and TRBJ1-1, with D perhaps matching TRBD1 (5 bases). Trimming took off 8 bases at V and 1 base at J, with 11 bases between the two ends. The CDR3 has 13 residues. CDR1 and CDR2 (germline): ENHRY, SYGVKD. CDR3 amino acids: CAIRLGGNTEAFF. In nucleotides, the CDR3 is TGTGCCATCCGGCTGGGGGGGAACACTGAAGCTTTCTTT.

This clonotype was picked up many times. The genes are TRBV6-2 or TRBV6-3 and TRBJ2-5; D is unresolved. CDR1 and CDR2 from the germline V gene are MNHEY and SVGEGT. The ends were cut back, 2 bases at V and 4 bases at J, with 2 bases in the middle. The CDR3 runs 11 residues. The CDR3 sequence is CASSYGETQYF. In DNA form, the CDR3 reads TGTGCCAGCAGTTACGGAGAGACCCAGTACTTC.

This clonotype has only one observation. The chain joins TRBV5-1 to TRBJ2-7, with TRBD1 matching 9 bases. CDR3 length: 15 amino acids. The V segment lost 4 bases and the J segment 5 bases; nucleotides outside the gene matches: 10. Per the germline V gene, CDR1 is SGHRS and CDR2 is YFSETQ. CDR3 sequence reads: CASSPRTGAIHEQYF. The CDR3 DNA follows: TGCGCCAGCAGCCCGCGGACAGGGGCAATCCACGAGCAGTACTTC. Looking up the rest from reference TRBV5-1 and TRBJ2-7 gives the full variable domain: KAGVTQTPRYLIKTRGQQVTLSCSPISGHRSVSWYQQTPGQGLQFLFEYFSETQRNKGNFPGRFSGRQFSNSRSEMNVSTLELGDSALYLCASSPRTGAIHEQYFGPGTRLTVT.

This clonotype was counted only a few times. This rearrangement joins TRBV5-6 to TRBJ2-2, with 11 bases matching TRBD1. CDR1 is SGHDT, CDR2 YYEEEE, per germline. The CDR3 contains 16 residues. J gave up 5 bases and V 4 bases, and 7 bases lay outside the gene matches. This chain's CDR3 is CASSAGQGARTGELFF. The CDR3, as DNA: TGTGCCAGCAGCGCCGGACAGGGGGCGAGAACCGGGGAGCTGTTTTTT.

The DNA for the CDR3 is TGTGCCAGCAGCCAAGCGCCAGGGAGTAATGAGCAGTTCTTC. Translated: CASSQAPGSNEQFF. The chain uses TRBV3-1 and TRBJ2-1; D may match TRBD1 or TRBD2 (5 bases each). The CDR3 extends over 14 amino acids. V was pared by 1 base and J by 7 bases, with 11 bases between. The germline V gene has CDR1 LGHDT and CDR2 YNNKEL (reference sequence).

This chain uses TRBV4-3 with TRBJ2-7; TRBD2 matches at 13 bases. With V trimmed by 0 bases and J by 4 bases, 12 bases remained unmatched. This CDR3 has 19 amino acids. Germline V gene sequence: CDR1 LGHNA, CDR2 YSLEER. The CDR3 protein is CASSQDDGLAGEIGYEQYF. The DNA for the CDR3 is TGCGCCAGCAGCCAAGACGACGGACTAGCGGGAGAAATCGGATACGAGCAGTACTTC.

V gene TRBV5-5 combines with J gene TRBJ1-6; TRBD1 agrees at 10 bases. The CDR3 extends over 15 amino acids. In germline, CDR1 is SGHKS, CDR2 YYEKEE (reference sequence). Losses at the gene ends were 5 bases for V and 14 bases for J; bases not matched to a gene: 13. CDR3 residues: CASRDVPGQGSTLHF. Here the CDR3 DNA reads TGTGCCAGCAGAGACGTCCCGGGACAGGGGTCGACCCTCCACTTT.

J is TRBJ1-1 and V is TRBV28; possibly TRBD1 for D (5 bases). The CDR3 covers 15 residues. Per germline, CDR1 MDHEN and CDR2 SYDVKM. V was cut by 6 bases and J by 0 bases, with 14 bases left in between. The CDR3 DNA reads TGTGCCAGCAGACCATGGCAGGGAATGAACACTGAAGCTTTCTTT. It is translated as CASRPWQGMNTEAFF.

This clonotype has just a few counts. The chain uses TRBV20-1 and TRBJ2-3; 9 nucleotides match TRBD1. Trimming took 5 bases from V and 4 from J; bases not matched to a gene: 4. The CDR3 length is 13 residues. Germline CDR1 is DFQATT and CDR2 is SNEGSKA (reference sequence). DNA for the CDR3: TGCAGTGCTCAGACAGGGGGGTCAGATACGCAGTATTTT. It is translated as CSAQTGGSDTQYF.

This clonotype was seen more than once but under ten times. This chain links TRBV29-1 with TRBJ1-2, with 7 bases fitting TRBD1. Trimming cost V 3 bases and J 4 bases; bases outside gene matches: 5. The CDR3 covers 13 residues. CDR1 is SQVTM, CDR2 ANQGSEA, per germline. CDR3 residues: CSVELQGTYGYTF. In nucleotides, the CDR3 is TGCAGCGTTGAGTTACAGGGGACCTATGGCTACACCTTC.

This clonotype was counted ten times or more. The chain uses TRBV12-3 or TRBV12-4 and TRBJ2-4, with D tentatively TRBD1 or TRBD2 (5 bases each). The CDR3 loop spans 17 amino acids. Trimming pared 6 bases from V and 1 base from J, leaving 19 bases between. The CDR3 loop is CASSPGPLKRAKNIQYF. The CDR3 DNA is TGTGCCAGCAGCCCGGGACCCCTAAAACGGGCCAAAAACATTCAGTACTTC.

This clonotype was observed a few times. The chain couples TRBV7-2 to TRBJ2-3, with a possible D match to TRBD2 (6 bases). The CDR3 consists of 13 residues. Trimming cost V 5 bases and J 4 bases, with 10 bases left between them. The V gene's germline CDR1 is SGHTA and CDR2 FQGNSA. CDR3 bases: TGTGCCAGCAGCCCGCAGCGGGCAGATACGCAGTATTTT. It encodes CASSPQRADTQYF.

This clonotype was seen only a few times. The chain carries TRBV6-2 or TRBV6-3 and TRBJ2-7, with D perhaps TRBD1 (6 bases). The CDR3 runs to 16 residues. V dropped 6 bases and J dropped 4 bases, with 22 bases sitting between them. Germline V gene lookup returns CDR1 MNHEY and CDR2 SVGEGT. The CDR3 DNA reads TGTGCCAGCAGCTCATCGTCCAGGGGAAGTATATACGAGCAGTACTTC. Translation gives CASSSSSRGSIYEQYF.

The J gene is TRBJ1-6, the V gene TRBV12-3 or TRBV12-4; 8 positions match TRBD1. This CDR3 contains 18 residues. V trimming: 5 bases; J trimming: 7 bases; junction bases outside the gene matches: 16. DNA for the CDR3: TGTGCCAGCAGTCCGTTTGGACAGGGCCTAATTGGGAATTCACCCCTCCACTTT. Translated, it gives CASSPFGQGLIGNSPLHF.

This clonotype appeared many times. The chain recombines TRBV7-8 with TRBJ2-5; perhaps TRBD1 as D (5 bases). Trimming pared 0 bases from V and 7 bases from J, leaving 12 bases between. Germline CDR1 is SGHVS and CDR2 is FQNEAQ. This CDR3 has 14 residues. CDR3 nucleotide sequence: TGTGCCAGCAGCTTAGCGTGGGGCAAAGGGACCCAGTACTTC. It encodes CASSLAWGKGTQYF.

The chain employs TRBV12-3 or TRBV12-4 and TRBJ1-4; a weak D match, TRBD1 (6 bases). The CDR3 length is 15 residues. Trimming shortened V by 6 bases and J by 0 bases, and 11 bases separated the two germline ends. The CDR3 coding sequence is TGTGCCAGCAGCTACGAGGGGGCAACTAATGAAAAACTGTTTTTT. Amino acids: CASSYEGATNEKLFF.

This clonotype was seen only a few times. The chain is built from TRBV5-1 and TRBJ1-3; D may be TRBD1 (5 bases). The CDR3 loop spans 16 amino acids. Trimming removed 0 bases from V and 0 bases from J, with 10 bases in between. Germline CDR1 and CDR2: SGHRS and YFSETQ. As DNA, the CDR3 is TGCGCCAGCAGCTTGGCCGGACACTCCTCTGGAAACACCATATATTTT. Its translation is CASSLAGHSSGNTIYF.